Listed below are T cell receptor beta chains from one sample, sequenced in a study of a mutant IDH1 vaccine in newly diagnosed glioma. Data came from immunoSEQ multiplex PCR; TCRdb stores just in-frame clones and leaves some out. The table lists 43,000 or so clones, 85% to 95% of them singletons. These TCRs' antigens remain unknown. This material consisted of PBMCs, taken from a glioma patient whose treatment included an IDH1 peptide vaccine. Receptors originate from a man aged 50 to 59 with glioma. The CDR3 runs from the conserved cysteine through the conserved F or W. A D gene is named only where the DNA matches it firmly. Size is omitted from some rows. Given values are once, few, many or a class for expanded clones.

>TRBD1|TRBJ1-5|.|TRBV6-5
TGTGCCAGCAGCCAGGACAGGGGTAGCAATCAGCCCCAGCATTTT
CASSQDRGSNQPQHF
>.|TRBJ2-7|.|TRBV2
TGTGCCAGCACCCCAGCAGGACCTTACGAGCAGTACTTC
CASTPAGPYEQYF
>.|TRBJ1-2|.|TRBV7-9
TGTGCCAGCAGCTCCACCGGGTATGGCTACACCTTC
CASSSTGYGYTF
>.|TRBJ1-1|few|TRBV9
TGTGCCAGCAGCGTCGCTGACGCCGGAAACACTGAAGCTTTCTTT
CASSVADAGNTEAFF
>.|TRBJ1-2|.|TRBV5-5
TGTGCCAGCAGCCGTGGGGCGGAAAACTATGGCTACACCTTC
CASSRGAENYGYTF
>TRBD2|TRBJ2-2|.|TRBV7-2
TGTGCCAGCAGCGCGGGACTAGCGGGGGGAAGCACCGGGGAGCTGTTTTTT
CASSAGLAGGSTGELFF
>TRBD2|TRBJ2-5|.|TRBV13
TGTGCCAGCAGCTTCGGGGGGGCAGGAGAGACCCAGTACTTC
CASSFGGAGETQYF
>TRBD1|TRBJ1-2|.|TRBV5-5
TGTGCCAGCAGCGCAGGGACAGGAAGAGCTAACTATGGCTACACCTTC
CASSAGTGRANYGYTF
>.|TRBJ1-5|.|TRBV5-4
TGTGCCAGCAGCTTGAAACCGTTCGAGCCCCAGCATTTT
CASSLKPFEPQHF
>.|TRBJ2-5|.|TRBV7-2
TGTGCCAGCAGCTTAAAGTGGGGCCCTACGGAGACCCAGTACTTC
CASSLKWGPTETQYF
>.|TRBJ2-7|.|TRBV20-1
TGCAGTGCAAACAGGGCCCCCGAGCAGTACTTC
CSANRAPEQYF
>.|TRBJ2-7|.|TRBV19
TGTGCCAGTAGTATCCGACAGGACCACGAGCAGTACTTC
CASSIRQDHEQYF
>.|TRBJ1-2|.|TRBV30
TGTGCCTGGAGCCCCGCGGGGAATGGCTACACCTTC
CAWSPAGNGYTF
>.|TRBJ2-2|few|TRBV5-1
TGCGCCAGCAGCTATTTACAGGATACCGGGGAGCTGTTTTTT
CASSYLQDTGELFF
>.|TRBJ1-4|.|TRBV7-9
TGTGCCGGGGCGCGGCAAACAACTAATGAAAAACTGTTTTTT
CAGARQTTNEKLFF
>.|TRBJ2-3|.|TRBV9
TGTGCCAGCAGCGTGGAGGGCTTTGGTGCGGATACGCAGTATTTT
CASSVEGFGADTQYF
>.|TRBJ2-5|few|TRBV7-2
TGTGCCAGCAGCTTTTCCCATGAGACCCAGTACTTC
CASSFSHETQYF
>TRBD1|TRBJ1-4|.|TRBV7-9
TGTGCCAGCAGCTCGGGACAGTTTAATGAAAAACTGTTTTTT
CASSSGQFNEKLFF
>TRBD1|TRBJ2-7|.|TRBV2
TGTGCCAGCAGTGAGCAGGGACAGGGGGTTTTTTTC
CASSEQGQGVFF
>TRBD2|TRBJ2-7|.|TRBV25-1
TGTGCCAGCAGTGACCCCCCCAGCGGGACCTACGAGCAGTACTTC
CASSDPPSGTYEQYF
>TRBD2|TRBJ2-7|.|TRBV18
TGTGCCAGCTCACCAGGCGCTAGCGGGAGGAGGTACGAGCAGTACTTC
CASSPGASGRRYEQYF
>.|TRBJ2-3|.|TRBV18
TGTGCCAGCTCCCCTGAGTTTAACACAGATACGCAGTATTTT
CASSPEFNTDTQYF
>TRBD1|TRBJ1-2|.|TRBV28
TGTGCCACCCCAGGACAGGGTGCGGGCTACACCTTC
CATPGQGAGYTF
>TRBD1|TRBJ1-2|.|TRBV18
TGTGCCAGCTCACTCGAACAGGGGGCAAACTATGGCTACACCTTC
CASSLEQGANYGYTF
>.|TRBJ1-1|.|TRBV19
TGTGCCAGTAGTACGGGACTTGGGGCCTCGGGAGAAGCTTTCTTT
CASSTGLGASGEAFF
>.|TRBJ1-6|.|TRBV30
TGTGCCTGGAGCGAAGATTCACCCCTCCACTTT
CAWSEDSPLHF
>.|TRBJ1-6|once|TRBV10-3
TGTGCCATCAGTGAGTCTCCTCGTAATTCACCCCTCCACTTT
CAISESPRNSPLHF
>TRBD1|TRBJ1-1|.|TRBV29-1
TGCAGCGACCGTAACAGGGGTTCGACTGAAGCTTTCTTT
CSDRNRGSTEAFF
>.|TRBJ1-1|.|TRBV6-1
TGTGCCTCAGCGGTGGGGCGAAGGACTGAAGCTTTCTTT
CASAVGRRTEAFF
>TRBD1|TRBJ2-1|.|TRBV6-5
TGTGCCAGCAGTTACTCGAACAGGGGACGTGCTGAGCAGTTCTTC
CASSYSNRGRAEQFF
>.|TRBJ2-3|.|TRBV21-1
TGTGCCAGCAACCCCAGGGGTGGTGGTACAGATACGCAGTATTTT
CASNPRGGGTDTQYF
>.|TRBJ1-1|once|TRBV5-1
TGCGCCAGCAGCTTGCCGAAAACGGATACTGAAGCTTTCTTT
CASSLPKTDTEAFF
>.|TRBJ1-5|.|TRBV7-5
TGTGCCAGAAGCTTATCGAGGAAGGTTTCGTCCCAGCATTTT
CARSLSRKVSSQHF
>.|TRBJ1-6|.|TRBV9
TGTGCCAGCCACAGCGGGGACCTGGTTAGCGTTAATTCACCCCTCCACTTT
CASHSGDLVSVNSPLHF
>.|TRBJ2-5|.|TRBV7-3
TGTGCCAGCTCCCCCATGGGGGTAGGAGGAGAGACCCAGTACTTC
CASSPMGVGGETQYF
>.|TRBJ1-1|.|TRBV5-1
TGCGCCAGCAGCTCTTCCGGGGTGTTGGACACTGAAGCTTTCTTT
CASSSSGVLDTEAFF
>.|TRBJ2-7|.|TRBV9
TGTGCCAGCAGCTCAGGGCAGGGGCCCGGCTACGAGCAGTACTTC
CASSSGQGPGYEQYF
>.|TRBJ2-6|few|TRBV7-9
TGTGCCAGCAGTTCGGGTCGAAGCTCTGGGGCCAACGTCCTGACTTTC
CASSSGRSSGANVLTF
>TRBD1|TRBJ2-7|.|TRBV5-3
TGTGCCAGAAGCTTGGCTGGGGACAGGCTCTACGAGCAGTACTTC
CARSLAGDRLYEQYF
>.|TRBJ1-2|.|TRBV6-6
TGTGCCAGCAGGTCCGGGACGGCCTCCCGGGATGGCTACACCTTC
CASRSGTASRDGYTF
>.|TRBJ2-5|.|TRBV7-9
TGTGCCAGCAGCCTGGGAAGGGAGACCCAGTACTTC
CASSLGRETQYF
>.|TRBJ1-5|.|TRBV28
TGTGCCAGCTTCTGGGAGAGCAATCAGCCCCAGCATTTT
CASFWESNQPQHF
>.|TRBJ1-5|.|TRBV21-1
TGTGCCAGCAGCAGGGGCAATCAGCCCCAGCATTTT
CASSRGNQPQHF
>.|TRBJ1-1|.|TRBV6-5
TGTGCCAGCAGTACCACATGGTTCACTGAAGCTTTCTTT
CASSTTWFTEAFF
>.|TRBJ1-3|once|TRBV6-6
TGTGCCAGCAGAAGTGAGGGAGAGGGTCCTGGAAACACCATATATTTT
CASRSEGEGPGNTIYF
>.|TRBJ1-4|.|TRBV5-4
TGTGCCAGCAGCTTCGGGACGTCGGAAAAACTGTTTTTT
CASSFGTSEKLFF
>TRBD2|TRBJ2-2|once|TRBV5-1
TGCGCCAGCAGCACGACTAGCGGCGCGAACACCGGGGAGCTGTTTTTT
CASSTTSGANTGELFF
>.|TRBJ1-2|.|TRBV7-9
TGTGCCAGCAGCTTAGGCCGGGGGCAAAATGGCTACACCTTC
CASSLGRGQNGYTF
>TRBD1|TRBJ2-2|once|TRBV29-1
TGCAGCGTTGCAGCCGCCGGGACAGAACTCACCGGGGAGCTGTTTTTT
CSVAAAGTELTGELFF
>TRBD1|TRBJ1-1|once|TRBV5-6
TGTGCCAGCAGCTTGATGGACAGGGTCACTGAAGCTTTCTTT
CASSLMDRVTEAFF
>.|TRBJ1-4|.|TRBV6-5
TGTGCCAGCAGTTACTCGAGGAGGGAAAATGAAAAACTGTTTTTT
CASSYSRRENEKLFF
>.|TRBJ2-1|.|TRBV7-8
TGTGCCAGCAGCTACCGACCAGACAGGAGGGACGGTGAGCAGTTCTTC
CASSYRPDRRDGEQFF
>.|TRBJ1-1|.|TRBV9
TGTGCCAGCAGCGTAGTCCCAAACACTGAAGCTTTCTTT
CASSVVPNTEAFF